Listed here is a single TCR beta chain. Its antigen is as yet unknown. CD4+CD127+ cells were sorted as the conventional CD4 T cells. The data derive from a study of B cell selection in AIRE deficiency. Broader study findings: Shorter CDR3s marked shared Treg sequences, biased toward few non-templated insertions. TCRbeta-only data showed under 45% of shared healthy Treg sequences in healthy Tconv.

This CDR3 contains 14 residues. The V gene's germline CDR1 is MNHNY and CDR2 SVGAGI (reference sequence). V lost 10 bases and J lost 5; bases outside the gene matches: 12. Only in-frame clones appear in the TCRdb table, and some are missing; sequencing was by immunoSEQ multiplex PCR. Among about 21,000 clones listed, roughly 98% were seen once. The material sequenced was conventional CD4+ T cells sorted from PBMCs. The rearrangement joins TRBV6-6 to TRBJ1-1; TRBD1 agrees at 8 bases. This TCR was recovered from a human donor with AIRE deficiency. The CDR3 region is CATNYQGAGTEAFF. The DNA of the CDR3 is TGTGCCACCAACTATCAGGGGGCGGGTACTGAAGCTTTCTTT.